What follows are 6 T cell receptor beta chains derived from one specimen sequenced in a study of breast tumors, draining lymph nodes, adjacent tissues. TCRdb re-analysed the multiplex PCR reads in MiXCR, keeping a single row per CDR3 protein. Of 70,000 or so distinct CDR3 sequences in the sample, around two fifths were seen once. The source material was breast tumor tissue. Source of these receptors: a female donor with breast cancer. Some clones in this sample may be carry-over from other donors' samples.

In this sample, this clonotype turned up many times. CDR3 amino acids: CASSQGIPQGAKVHYGYTF. CDR3 DNA: TGTGCCAGCAGCCAAGGTATTCCACAGGGGGCGAAGGTTCACTATGGCTACACCTTC. The chain joins TRBV4-2 to TRBJ1-2; 9 nucleotides align to TRBD1. V dropped 1 base and J dropped 3; count of bases not matched to a gene: 15. The CDR3 length is 19 residues. Germline CDR1 LGHNA, CDR2 YNFKEQ.

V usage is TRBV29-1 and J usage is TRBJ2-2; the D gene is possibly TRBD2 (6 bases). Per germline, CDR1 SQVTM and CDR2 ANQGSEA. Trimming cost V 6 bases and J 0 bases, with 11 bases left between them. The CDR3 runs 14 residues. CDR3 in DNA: TGCAGCGTCCCTTGGGGGGCGAACACCGGGGAGCTGTTTTTT. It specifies CSVPWGANTGELFF.

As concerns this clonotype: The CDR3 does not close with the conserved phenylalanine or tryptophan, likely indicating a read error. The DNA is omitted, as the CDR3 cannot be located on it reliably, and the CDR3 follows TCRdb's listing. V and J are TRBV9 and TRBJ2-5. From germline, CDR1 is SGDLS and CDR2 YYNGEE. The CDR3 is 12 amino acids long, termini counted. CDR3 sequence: CASSFVDGTFGS.

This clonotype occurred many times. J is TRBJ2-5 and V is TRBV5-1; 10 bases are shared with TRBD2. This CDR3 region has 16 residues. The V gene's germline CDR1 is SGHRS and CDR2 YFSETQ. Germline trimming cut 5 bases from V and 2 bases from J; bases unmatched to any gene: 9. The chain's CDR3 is CASRRTSGFPQETQYF. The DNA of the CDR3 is TGCGCCAGCAGAAGGACTAGCGGATTCCCGCAAGAGACCCAGTACTTC.

CDR3 coding DNA: TGTGCCAGCAGTGCTAGTCCGGGACAGGGGTACGGCTACACCTTC. Its translation is CASSASPGQGYGYTF. The V and J genes are TRBV25-1 and TRBJ1-2, with TRBD1 matching 10 bases. Germline V gene data show CDR1 as MGHDK and CDR2 as SYGVNS. V was pared by 4 bases and J by 8 bases, with 10 bases of the junction left unmatched. The CDR3 length is 15 residues.

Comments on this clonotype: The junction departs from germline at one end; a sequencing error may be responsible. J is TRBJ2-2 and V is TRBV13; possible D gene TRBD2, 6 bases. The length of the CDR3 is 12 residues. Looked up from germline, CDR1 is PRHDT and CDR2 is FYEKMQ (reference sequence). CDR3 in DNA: TGTGCCAGCAGCCAACGGACCGGGGGGCTGTTTTTT. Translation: CASSQRTGGLFF.